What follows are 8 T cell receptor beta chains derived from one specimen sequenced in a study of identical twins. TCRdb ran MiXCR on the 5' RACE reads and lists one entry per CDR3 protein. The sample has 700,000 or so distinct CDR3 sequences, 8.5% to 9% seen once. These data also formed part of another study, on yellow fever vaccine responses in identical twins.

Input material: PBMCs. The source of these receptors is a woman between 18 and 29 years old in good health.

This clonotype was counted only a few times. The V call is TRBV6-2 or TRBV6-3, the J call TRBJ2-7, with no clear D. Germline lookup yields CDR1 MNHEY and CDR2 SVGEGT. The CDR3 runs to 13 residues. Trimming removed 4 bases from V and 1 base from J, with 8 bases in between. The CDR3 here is CASSWYASYEQYF. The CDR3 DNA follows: TGTGCCAGCAGTTGGTACGCTTCCTACGAGCAGTACTTC.

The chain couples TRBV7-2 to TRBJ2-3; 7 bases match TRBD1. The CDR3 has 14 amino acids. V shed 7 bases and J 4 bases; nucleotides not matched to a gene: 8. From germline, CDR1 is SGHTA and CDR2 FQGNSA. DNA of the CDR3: TGTGCCAGCAAGGGACAGTTGCTTGCAGATACGCAGTATTTT. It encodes CASKGQLLADTQYF.

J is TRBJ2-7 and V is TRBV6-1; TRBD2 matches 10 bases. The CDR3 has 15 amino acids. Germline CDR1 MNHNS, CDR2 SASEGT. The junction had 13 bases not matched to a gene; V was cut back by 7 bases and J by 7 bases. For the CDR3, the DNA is TGTGCCAGCAAGGCCGCTAGCGGGAGTTACGGGGAGCAGTACTTC. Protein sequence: CASKAASGSYGEQYF.

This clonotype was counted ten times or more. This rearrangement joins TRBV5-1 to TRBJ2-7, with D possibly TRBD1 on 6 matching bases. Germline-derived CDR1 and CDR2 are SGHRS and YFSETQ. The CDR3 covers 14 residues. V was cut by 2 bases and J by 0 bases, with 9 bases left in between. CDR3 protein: CASSLQGLSYEQYF. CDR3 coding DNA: TGCGCCAGCAGCTTACAGGGCCTCTCCTACGAGCAGTACTTC.

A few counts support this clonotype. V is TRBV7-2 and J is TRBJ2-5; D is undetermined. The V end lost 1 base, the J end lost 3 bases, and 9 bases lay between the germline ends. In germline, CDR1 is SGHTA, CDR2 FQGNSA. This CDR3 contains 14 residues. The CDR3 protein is CASSLGVTKETQYF. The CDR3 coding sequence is TGTGCCAGCAGCTTAGGAGTGACCAAAGAGACCCAGTACTTC.

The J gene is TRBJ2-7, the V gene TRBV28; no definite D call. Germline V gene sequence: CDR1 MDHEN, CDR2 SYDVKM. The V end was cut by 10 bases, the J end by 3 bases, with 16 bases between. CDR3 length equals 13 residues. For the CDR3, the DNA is TGTGCCACCACATCCCCCGTCGGCTACGAGCAGTACTTC. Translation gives CATTSPVGYEQYF.

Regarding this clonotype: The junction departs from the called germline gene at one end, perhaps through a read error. Here the CDR3 DNA reads TGCGCCAGCAGCCCTGGCACAGGGTCATATACGCAGTATTTT. Translated, it gives CASSPGTGSYTQYF. This rearrangement joins TRBV2 to TRBJ2-3; TRBD1 is a possible D gene (6 bases). Germline V gene lookup returns CDR1 SNHLY and CDR2 FYNNEI. This CDR3 is 14 amino acids long.

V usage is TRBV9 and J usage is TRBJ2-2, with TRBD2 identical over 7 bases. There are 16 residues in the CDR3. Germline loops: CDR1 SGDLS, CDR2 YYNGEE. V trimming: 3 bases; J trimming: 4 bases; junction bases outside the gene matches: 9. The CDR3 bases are TGTGCCAGCAGCGCGCCGACGGGGGGTAGCACCGGGGAGCTGTTTTTT. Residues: CASSAPTGGSTGELFF.